The clone carrying this TCR beta chain was seen a few times. Germline V CDR1 and CDR2: LGHDT, YNNKEL (reference sequence). The CDR3 contains 15 residues. V lost 0 bases to trimming and J lost 6 bases, with 15 bases between them. The data originate from a study of blood T cell repertoires in COVID-19. On the study more broadly: From T cells, B-cell-depleted T cells, or PBMCs came the material, which was cDNA or gDNA.

The data were produced by immunoSEQ multiplex PCR, yet TCRdb's version contains in-frame clones alone and is incomplete. The sample consists of some 380,000 clones, roughly 88% of them appearing once. This chain uses TRBV3-1 (or the pseudogene TRBV3-2) with TRBJ2-7; D might be TRBD1 (5 bases). The TCR sequence derives from a woman in her thirties or forties with acute COVID-19. The sample taken for sequencing was PBMCs or T cells enriched from blood (not recorded which). The CDR3 DNA reads TGTGCCAGCAGCCAAGATGCCAGGGTAAAGGGCGAGCAGTACTTC. It translates to CASSQDARVKGEQYF.